Listed here is a single T cell receptor beta chain. This sample was taken from a study of blood T cell repertoires in COVID-19. On the study more broadly: Samples representing acute and convalescent COVID-19 were sourced from the United States, Italy and Spain. T cells, B-cell-depleted T cells, or PBMCs supplied cDNA or gDNA.

Authors' analysis steps: Using reference gene primer amplification, nucleated cell counts were estimated. The assay was immunoSEQ multiplex PCR, and TCRdb's table has in-frame clones only and misses some. V and J calls plus clone size are reproduced from that table; the DNA served to infer D and trimming. Among fewer than 130,000 clones listed, more than 75% were seen once. This CDR3 has 14 residues. Germline V lookup: CDR1 LNHDA, CDR2 SQIVND (reference sequence). Deletions cut 3 bases from V and 6 bases from J, with 11 bases between. The sequence was obtained from a woman aged 45-65 years with acute or convalescent COVID-19. The V gene is TRBV19, the J gene TRBJ2-2, with a weak D call TRBD1 (6 bases). Sequencing was done on a sample of peripheral blood. Here the CDR3 reads CASSIKDSAGELFF. The CDR3 DNA sequence: TGTGCCAGTAGTATTAAGGACAGTGCCGGGGAGCTGTTTTTT. The whole variable domain, filled in from reference TRBV19 and TRBJ2-2, reads DGGITQSPKYLFRKEGQNVTLSCEQNLNHDAMYWYRQDPGQGLRLIYYSQIVNDFQKGDIAEGYSVSREKKESFPLTVTSAQKNPTAFYLCASSIKDSAGELFFGEGSRLTVL.